The clone carrying this TCR beta chain occurred many times. Its antigen is not known. This record belongs to a study of CD8 T cells in ankylosing spondylitis. Findings of the study overall: The study looked at matched synovial fluid samples from ankylosing spondylitis patients. Disease-linked clones were reported to be significantly enriched there.

CDR3 size: 18 residues. Germline V gene data show CDR1 as DFQATT and CDR2 as SNEGSKA (reference sequence). V shed 0 bases and J shed 0 bases, with 15 bases lying between them. For TCR beta, libraries came from quantitative 5'-RACE with molecular barcodes. Via MiXCR, TCRdb re-called the 5' RACE reads, giving one row per CDR3 protein. There are about 36,000 distinct CDR3 sequences in the sample; 4.5% to 6% occur only once, and roughly 12% lies in the top ten. The specimen sequenced was blood, either unsorted or a sorted T cell fraction (not recorded which). This rearrangement joins TRBV20-1 to TRBJ2-6; D is uncertain. This sequence originates from a male donor with ankylosing spondylitis or in good health (not recorded which). CDR3 sequence reads: CSARDFETHRSGANVLTF. The CDR3 DNA is TGCAGTGCTAGAGATTTTGAAACTCACCGCTCTGGGGCCAACGTCCTGACTTTC.